This T cell receptor (beta chain) was recovered during a study of beta chain features in type 1 diabetes. Study at large: The study found patients and healthy donors alike in age, gender and cell yields.

This CDR3 region has 15 residues. The trim removed 6 bases at V and 9 bases at J, leaving 9 bases unmatched. The germline V gene has CDR1 MDHEN and CDR2 SYDVKM. Notes on the study in general: Among patients with Type 1 diabetes, TCRB CDR3s were moderately but significantly shorter in every one of the four CD4+ subsets.

Expressed TCRB transcripts got sequenced, as all isolated RNA was reverse transcribed. TCRdb's copy holds only in-frame clones and misses some; the assay was immunoSEQ multiplex PCR. Altogether 600,000 to 700,000 clones are present, roughly 13% being singletons, with the ten largest covering about 0.02%. In the case of this clone: Its antigen is currently unknown.

Blood was drawn once from each donor into heparinised tubes. The draws averaged around 120 mL. The sequencing input was naive CD4+ T cells from blood. The receptor's source is a man younger than 35 with type 1 diabetes. This rearrangement joins TRBV28 to TRBJ1-6, with TRBD1 matching 9 bases. DNA for the CDR3: TGTGCCAGCAGCCCCCCGGGACAGGGATCTTCACCCCTCCACTTT. Encoded protein: CASSPPGQGSSPLHF.